This record covers a single T cell receptor beta chain. Antigen unknown. The data stem from a study of cytomegalovirus exposure and HLA in healthy donors. Study outcomes and limitations: Researchers reported in a later analysis that a missense DCLRE1C variant was tied to TCR beta V- and J-gene trimming.

The CDR3 runs 16 residues. Per the germline V gene, CDR1 is MGHDK and CDR2 is SYGVNS. V was clipped by 7 bases and J by 0 bases, with 17 bases between them. Primers for the PCR totalled 60 Vbeta and 13 Jbeta. Source study methods: Among the unique TCR beta chains that a later analysis counted, about 81 million in all, 10 million to 13 million were shared. TCRdb's copy holds only in-frame clones and misses some; the assay was immunoSEQ multiplex PCR. That table gives V, J and clone size, and the DNA gave D and trimming. The sample carries around 190,000 clones, approximately 80% recorded once. Sequencing was performed on PBMCs. The chain is built from TRBV25-1 and TRBJ2-3; tentatively, D is TRBD1 (5 bases). The sequence derives from a girl aged 2-9 years in good health and CMV-seropositive. The chain's CDR3 is CASTPKRTPSTDTQYF. DNA for the CDR3: TGTGCCAGCACTCCGAAAAGGACACCAAGCACAGATACGCAGTATTTT. Filled out from reference TRBV25-1 and TRBJ2-3, the complete variable domain reads EADIYQTPRYLVIGTGKKITLECSQTMGHDKMYWYQQDPGMELHLIHYSYGVNSTEKGDLSSESTVSRIRTEHFPLTLESARPSHTSQYLCASTPKRTPSTDTQYFGPGTRLTVL.